Detailed here is one TCR beta chain. Germline V lookup: CDR1 SNHLY, CDR2 FYNNEI. The J segment lost 5 bases and the V segment lost 8 bases, leaving 11 bases of the junction unmatched. The CDR3 has 15 amino acids. Primers for the PCR totalled 60 Vbeta and 13 Jbeta. Produced via immunoSEQ multiplex PCR; TCRdb's table is partial and in-frame only. This sample's clone table lists around 110,000 clones. These data are taken from a study of cytomegalovirus exposure and HLA in healthy donors. Background on the study: The early release's HLA-typed donors yielded approximately 81 million unique TCRs.

The receptor's source is a man aged 40-49 years in good health and CMV-seropositive. This chain joins TRBV2 and TRBJ2-1; 8 bases are a match to TRBD1. Material: PBMCs. Written as DNA, the CDR3 is TGTGCCAGCGTCGACGGCAGGGGGCCCAACAATGAGCAGTTCTTC. The encoded protein is CASVDGRGPNNEQFF. The full variable domain, completed using reference TRBV2 and TRBJ2-1, is EPEVTQTPSHQVTQMGQEVILRCVPISNHLYFYWYRQILGQKVEFLVSFYNNEISEKSEIFDDQFSVERPDGSNFTLKIRSTKLEDSAMYFCASVDGRGPNNEQFFGPGTRLTVL.